This T cell receptor beta chain was obtained from a study of blood T cells in healthy people across ages. A second about 7 to 12 cycle PCR used barcoded and J-beta primers. MiXCR was run by TCRdb on the 5' RACE reads, yielding one entry per CDR3 protein. The sample holds more than 600,000 distinct CDR3 sequences, around 25% seen once. Healthy Caucasian individuals from Russia aged roughly 6 to 90 served as donors. This CDR3 is built from 15 residues. The J segment lost 7 bases and the V segment lost 3 bases, leaving 7 bases of the junction unmatched. Germline assignment: CDR1 SGDLS and CDR2 YYNGEE. This sample also belongs to another study, concerning T cells of mothers and their children.

This TCR came from a boy between 10 and 17 years old in good health. The rearrangement links TRBV9 to TRBJ1-6, with TRBD1 matching 7 bases. Sequencing was done on a sample of blood. The CDR3 loop is CASSDLGTANSPLHF. The DNA of the CDR3 is TGTGCCAGCAGCGACCTAGGGACAGCAAATTCACCCCTCCACTTT.